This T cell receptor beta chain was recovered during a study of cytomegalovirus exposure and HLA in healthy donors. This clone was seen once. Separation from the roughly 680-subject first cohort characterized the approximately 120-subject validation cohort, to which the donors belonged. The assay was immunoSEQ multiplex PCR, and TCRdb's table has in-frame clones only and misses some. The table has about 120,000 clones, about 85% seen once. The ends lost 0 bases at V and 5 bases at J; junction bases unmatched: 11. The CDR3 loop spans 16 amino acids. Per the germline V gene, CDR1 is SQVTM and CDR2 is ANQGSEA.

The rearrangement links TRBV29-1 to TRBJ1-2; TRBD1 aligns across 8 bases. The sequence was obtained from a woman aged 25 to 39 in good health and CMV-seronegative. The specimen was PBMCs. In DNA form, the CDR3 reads TGCAGCGTTGAAGATCGCCAGGGGGCGTCTCAATATGGCTACACCTTC. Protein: CSVEDRQGASQYGYTF.